This T cell receptor beta chain was retrieved from a study of cytomegalovirus exposure and HLA in healthy donors. Nominal health characterized the donors when sampled, though unrecorded immune exposures were likely. Only a few counts were recorded for this clone. Its specificity is unknown. Trimming took 2 bases from V and 3 from J; bases not matched to a gene: 6. Germline V gene data show CDR1 as MNHNS and CDR2 as SASEGT. The CDR3 runs 16 residues. Findings and caveats of the study: Most CMV-associated TCR beta chains appeared HLA-restricted in a later analysis. The study recorded about 160 TCR beta chains that were cytomegalovirus-associated. Using the classifier, cytomegalovirus status was reportedly diagnosed with high specificity and sensitivity.

The PCR employed 60 Vbeta primers together with 13 Jbeta primers. Only in-frame clones appear in the TCRdb table, and some are missing; sequencing was by immunoSEQ multiplex PCR. The data show roughly 120,000 clones, 76% seen once. Input material: PBMCs. The TCR comes from a man under 40 in good health and CMV-seropositive. The chain uses TRBV6-1 and TRBJ1-5; 8 bases map to TRBD1. CDR3 sequence reads: CASSEMGTGNNQPQHF. CDR3 coding DNA: TGTGCCAGCAGTGAAATGGGGACAGGAAACAATCAGCCCCAGCATTTT.